One sample yielded the 28 T cell receptor beta chains listed below, sequenced in a study of OX40 agonist ivuxolimab in advanced cancers. The assay was immunoSEQ multiplex PCR, and TCRdb's table has in-frame clones only and misses some. The repertoire holds tens of thousands of clones, 82% seen once, with roughly 0.4% in the top ten. Here the sequenced sample was CD4+ or CD8+ T cells sorted from blood, taken in a trial of the OX40 agonist ivuxolimab. All receptors come from an adult with an advanced solid tumor such as melanoma, head and neck, liver or kidney cancer.

CDR3: CASTQGFGEKLFF. In DNA, the CDR3 is TGTGCCAGCACCCAGGGTTTTGGTGAAAAACTGTTTTTT. The chain combines TRBV6-5 with TRBJ1-4; TRBD1 might be the D (5 bases). CDR1 and CDR2 from the germline V gene are MNHEY and SVGAGI. The CDR3 consists of 13 residues. Trimming pared 7 bases from V and 7 bases from J, leaving 13 bases between.

The chain couples TRBV19 to TRBJ2-1; D call uncertain. V was pared by 6 bases and J by 0 bases, with 9 bases between. Germline V lookup: CDR1 LNHDA, CDR2 SQIVND (reference sequence). The CDR3 consists of 14 residues. In DNA form, the CDR3 reads TGTGCCAGTAGGGCCAGCGCCTCCTACAATGAGCAGTTCTTC. It codes for CASRASASYNEQFF.

This clone was detected only a few times. The V call is TRBV19, the J call TRBJ1-3; 10 bases match TRBD1. Losses at the gene ends were 3 bases for V and 2 bases for J; bases not matched to a gene: 7. Germline CDR1 reads LNHDA; CDR2 reads SQIVND (reference sequence). The CDR3 sequence is 17 residues long. CDR3 DNA: TGTGCCAGTAGTATTACGACAGGGGGCAAAGCTGGAAACACCATATATTTT. This encodes CASSITTGGKAGNTIYF.

The rearrangement joins TRBV7-3 to TRBJ2-3; 8 nucleotides agree with TRBD2. This CDR3 is 16 amino acids long. Germline CDR1 SGHTA, CDR2 FQGTGA. The V and J ends lost 0 bases and 4 bases, in that order; junction bases with no gene match: 6. CDR3 in DNA: TGTGCCAGCAGCTTAACAGCGGGAGCGTCCCCAGATACGCAGTATTTT. It is translated as CASSLTAGASPDTQYF.

This clone was observed a single time. The genes are TRBV7-9 and TRBJ1-1, with a weak D call TRBD1 (5 bases). Germline V gene sequence: CDR1 SEHNR, CDR2 FQNEAQ (reference sequence). This CDR3 spans 14 amino acids. V dropped 5 bases and J dropped 5 bases, with 15 bases sitting between them. CDR3 protein: CASSPSGGATEAFF. The CDR3 bases are TGTGCCAGCAGCCCTAGTGGAGGGGCAACTGAAGCTTTCTTT.

J is TRBJ1-2 and V is TRBV28, with 7 bases matching TRBD1. J was trimmed by 0 bases and V by 6 bases; bases with no gene match: 7. In germline, CDR1 is MDHEN, CDR2 SYDVKM. The CDR3 is 15 amino acids. In nucleotides, the CDR3 is TGTGCCAGCAGGGGCGGGACAGCTTCTAACTATGGCTACACCTTC. Translated, it gives CASRGGTASNYGYTF.

The chain employs TRBV10-3 and TRBJ1-4; the D is unclear. V was clipped by 5 bases and J by 8 bases, with 15 bases between them. Germline V gene sequence: CDR1 ENHRY, CDR2 SYGVKD. This CDR3 has 14 amino acids. The CDR3 nucleotides read TGTGCCATCAGTCCCGGGGAAAGGAGCGAAAAACTGTTTTTT. This encodes CAISPGERSEKLFF.

This sequence joins TRBV5-4 and TRBJ2-3; TRBD2 might be the D (6 bases). This CDR3 contains 14 residues. The germline gives CDR1 SGHNT, CDR2 YYREEE (reference sequence). V lost 0 bases and J lost 6, with 11 bases in between. CDR3 DNA: TGTGCCAGCAGCTTGGGGGGCGGGGCTGATACGCAGTATTTT. Protein sequence: CASSLGGGADTQYF.

This clone was detected only a few times. J is TRBJ2-3 and V is TRBV4-1, with TRBD2 matching 7 bases. The CDR3 is made up of 14 amino acids. Germline V gene lookup returns CDR1 MGHRA and CDR2 YSYEKL. Germline trimming cut 0 bases from V and 12 bases from J; bases unmatched to any gene: 9. The CDR3 loop reads CASSQDHFGGGQYF. CDR3 DNA sequence: TGCGCCAGCAGCCAAGATCACTTTGGGGGGGGACAGTATTTT.

The chain recombines TRBV2 with TRBJ1-4, with D hard to call. CDR1 SNHLY and CDR2 FYNNEI come from the germline V gene. The CDR3 is 14 amino acids. The CDR3 bases are TGTGCAAACGACGTGGACGGTGGAGGGGAAAAACTGTTTTTT. Encoded protein: CANDVDGGGEKLFF.

This clone was seen once. This chain connects TRBV11-2 to TRBJ2-7; D unresolved. V was clipped by 1 base and J by 6 bases, with 10 bases between them. The CDR3 spans 13 residues. Germline CDR1 SGHAT, CDR2 FQNNGV. The CDR3 sequence: CASSLGPKFEQYF. CDR3 DNA: TGTGCCAGCAGCTTAGGCCCCAAGTTCGAGCAGTACTTC.

This sequence joins TRBV6-4 and TRBJ2-5; D remains unclear. This CDR3 has 13 residues. CDR1 is MRHNA and CDR2 is SNTAGT in the germline V gene. V lost 9 bases and J lost 1, with 12 bases in between. The CDR3 loop reads CARYPWAQETQYF. The CDR3 DNA reads TGTGCCAGATACCCTTGGGCCCAAGAGACCCAGTACTTC.

The chain recombines TRBV5-4 with TRBJ2-5; D unclear. V was pared by 4 bases and J by 3 bases, with 7 bases between. CDR3 length equals 12 residues. Per germline, CDR1 SGHNT and CDR2 YYREEE (reference sequence). CDR3 in amino acids: CASSRIEETQYF. The CDR3 DNA is TGTGCCAGCAGCAGGATCGAAGAGACCCAGTACTTC.

This clone has only one observation. The gene calls are TRBV5-1 and TRBJ2-5, with a tentative D call TRBD2 (6 bases). Trimming removed 4 bases at V and 3 bases at J, with 16 bases between. CDR1 is SGHRS and CDR2 is YFSETQ in the germline V gene. CDR3 length equals 15 residues. The CDR3 region is CASSPAAGMKETQYF. CDR3 nucleotides: TGCGCCAGCAGCCCGGCAGCGGGTATGAAAGAGACCCAGTACTTC.

The genes are TRBV2 and TRBJ1-2; no firm D call. This CDR3 is 15 amino acids long. CDR1 is SNHLY and CDR2 is FYNNEI in the germline V gene. V lost 4 bases to trimming and J lost 8 bases, with 20 bases between them. The CDR3 nucleotides read TGTGCCAGCAGTGGGACGGCAACCCGGATCAGCGGCTACACCTTC. This gives the protein CASSGTATRISGYTF.

This chain links TRBV7-2 with TRBJ1-1; unclear D gene. The CDR3 loop spans 11 amino acids. V was pared by 1 base and J by 10 bases, with 7 bases between. CDR1 SGHTA and CDR2 FQGNSA come from the germline V gene. The CDR3 nucleotides are TGTGCCAGCAGCTTAGGGGATAGAGCTTTCTTT. Protein: CASSLGDRAFF.

The rearrangement links TRBV6-1 to TRBJ1-2, with TRBD1 as a possible D gene (6 bases). CDR3 length equals 14 residues. V lost 9 bases and J lost 0, with 14 bases in between. Germline loops: CDR1 MNHNS, CDR2 SASEGT. In DNA, the CDR3 is TGTGCCAGTACTGACAGGCCTCCTAACTATGGCTACACCTTC. This sequence encodes CASTDRPPNYGYTF.

The rearrangement joins TRBV18 to TRBJ2-2; D remains ambiguous. Looked up from germline, CDR1 is KGHSH and CDR2 is LQKENI. V lost 6 bases to trimming and J lost 0 bases, with 8 bases between them. The CDR3 totals 14 residues. The CDR3 spells CASSGSPNTGELFF. CDR3 DNA sequence: TGTGCCAGCTCGGGGTCACCGAACACCGGGGAGCTGTTTTTT.

This clone was found once. V is TRBV28 and J is TRBJ2-7; 7 bases are shared with TRBD1. Germline lookup yields CDR1 MDHEN and CDR2 SYDVKM. This CDR3 is 15 amino acids long. The J segment lost 3 bases and the V segment lost 5 bases, leaving 10 bases of the junction unmatched. The CDR3 DNA is TGTGCCAGCAGTCTAACCGGGACAGTTGGCTACGAGCAGTACTTC. It yields the protein CASSLTGTVGYEQYF.

The J gene is TRBJ2-3, the V gene TRBV6-5; 7 bases line up with TRBD2. The V gene's germline CDR1 is MNHEY and CDR2 SVGAGI. Losses at the gene ends were 2 bases for V and 6 bases for J; bases not matched to a gene: 5. The CDR3 totals 14 residues. CDR3 sequence reads: CASSYGGSGDTQYF. CDR3 sequence (DNA): TGTGCCAGCAGTTACGGCGGGAGTGGGGATACGCAGTATTTT.

The rearrangement uses TRBV20-1 and TRBJ2-5, with a weak D call TRBD2 (5 bases). The germline gives CDR1 DFQATT, CDR2 SNEGSKA (reference sequence). The CDR3 extends over 11 amino acids. The V end lost 6 bases, the J end lost 2 bases, and 7 bases lay between the germline ends. The DNA for the CDR3 is TGCAGTGCCGGACTTCAAGAGACCCAGTACTTC. Protein sequence: CSAGLQETQYF.

The table lists this clone with a count of one. This chain uses TRBV7-9 with TRBJ2-7, with 8 bases matching TRBD1. V dropped 5 bases and J dropped 5; count of bases not matched to a gene: 2. The CDR3 totals 12 residues. The germline V gene has CDR1 SEHNR and CDR2 FQNEAQ (reference sequence). CDR3 bases: TGTGCCAGCAGCCTGACAGGGGACGAGCAGTACGTC. Protein sequence: CASSLTGDEQYV.

This chain connects TRBV5-1 to TRBJ2-3; possibly TRBD1 or TRBD2 for D (5 bases each). The V gene lost 0 bases and the J gene lost 0 bases, with 8 bases spanning the gap. The germline gives CDR1 SGHRS, CDR2 YFSETQ. This CDR3 is built from 15 residues. The CDR3 here is CASSLGWGSTDTQYF. The CDR3 nucleotides are TGCGCCAGCAGCTTGGGCTGGGGGAGCACAGATACGCAGTATTTT. Filled out from reference TRBV5-1 and TRBJ2-3, the complete variable domain reads KAGVTQTPRYLIKTRGQQVTLSCSPISGHRSVSWYQQTPGQGLQFLFEYFSETQRNKGNFPGRFSGRQFSNSRSEMNVSTLELGDSALYLCASSLGWGSTDTQYFGPGTRLTVL.

This clone came up a few times. The chain joins TRBV29-1 to TRBJ1-1; D may be TRBD1 (6 bases). Germline assignment: CDR1 SQVTM and CDR2 ANQGSEA. Deletions cut 7 bases from V and 0 bases from J, with 12 bases between. This CDR3 is built from 13 residues. The CDR3 is CSARTAVNTEAFF. The CDR3 region has the DNA TGCAGCGCCCGGACAGCAGTGAACACTGAAGCTTTCTTT.

J is TRBJ1-4 and V is TRBV4-1; D remains unclear. V lost 1 base and J 15 bases, leaving 18 bases between the germline ends. Germline loops: CDR1 MGHRA, CDR2 YSYEKL. The length of the CDR3 is 14 residues. The CDR3 DNA reads as TGCGCCAGCAGCCAAGTAGGCGTCGGAGGGTTGGTGTTTTTT. It encodes CASSQVGVGGLVFF.

V and J are TRBV5-4 and TRBJ2-1; D unclear. Germline CDR1 reads SGHNT; CDR2 reads YYREEE (reference sequence). This CDR3 has 15 amino acids. The V end lost 3 bases, the J end lost 0 bases, and 10 bases lay between the germline ends. CDR3 nucleotides: TGTGCCAGCAGCTCGTACTCTAGCTCCTACAATGAGCAGTTCTTC. Protein product: CASSSYSSSYNEQFF.

This rearrangement joins TRBV7-2 to TRBJ1-1; TRBD1 aligns across 7 bases. J lost 0 bases, V lost 4 bases, and 8 bases had no gene match. There are 16 residues in the CDR3. Germline-derived CDR1 and CDR2 are SGHTA and FQGNSA. CDR3 amino acids: CASSSYTGAMNTEAFF. The CDR3 DNA reads TGTGCCAGCAGCTCCTACACAGGGGCAATGAACACTGAAGCTTTCTTT.

The chain has TRBV6-4 and TRBJ2-1, with 9 bases lining up with TRBD2. Germline CDR1 reads MRHNA; CDR2 reads SNTAGT. The CDR3 has 13 amino acids. V lost 5 bases and J lost 10; bases outside the gene matches: 6. The CDR3 sequence is CASSPSGLAEQFF. CDR3 sequence (DNA): TGTGCCAGCAGTCCATCAGGACTAGCGGAGCAGTTCTTC.